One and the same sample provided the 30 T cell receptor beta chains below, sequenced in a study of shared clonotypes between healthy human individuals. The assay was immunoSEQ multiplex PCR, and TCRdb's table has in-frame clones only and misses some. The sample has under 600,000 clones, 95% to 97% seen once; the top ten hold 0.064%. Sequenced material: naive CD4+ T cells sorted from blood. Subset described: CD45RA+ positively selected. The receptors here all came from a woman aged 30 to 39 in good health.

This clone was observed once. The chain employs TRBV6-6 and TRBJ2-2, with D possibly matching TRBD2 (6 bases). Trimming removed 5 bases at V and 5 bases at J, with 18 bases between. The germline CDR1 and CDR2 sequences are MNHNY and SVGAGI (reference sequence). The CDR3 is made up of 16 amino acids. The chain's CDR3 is CASSLTRWDLTGELFF. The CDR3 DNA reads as TGTGCCAGCAGTCTCACCCGCTGGGACTTAACCGGGGAGCTGTTTTTT.

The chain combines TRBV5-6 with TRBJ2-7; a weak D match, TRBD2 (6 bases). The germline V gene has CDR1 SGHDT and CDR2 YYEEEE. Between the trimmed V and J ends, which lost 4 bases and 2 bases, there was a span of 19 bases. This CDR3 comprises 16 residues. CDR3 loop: CASSPGGRRGTYEQYF. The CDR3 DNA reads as TGTGCCAGCAGCCCCGGTGGGCGGCGGGGAACCTACGAGCAGTACTTC.

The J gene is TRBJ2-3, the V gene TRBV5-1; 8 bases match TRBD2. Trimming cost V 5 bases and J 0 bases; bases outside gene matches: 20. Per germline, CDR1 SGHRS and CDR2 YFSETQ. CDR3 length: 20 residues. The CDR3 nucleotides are TGCGCCAGCAGGCCGGTAACCAAAGCGGGGGCTTGGGATAGCACAGATACGCAGTATTTT. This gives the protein CASRPVTKAGAWDSTDTQYF.

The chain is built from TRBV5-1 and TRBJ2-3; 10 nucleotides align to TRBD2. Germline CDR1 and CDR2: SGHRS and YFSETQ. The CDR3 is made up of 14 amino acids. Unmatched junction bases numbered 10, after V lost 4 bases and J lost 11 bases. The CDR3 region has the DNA TGCGCCAGCAGCCTAGGGACTAGCGCAGAGAAGCAGTATTTT. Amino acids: CASSLGTSAEKQYF.

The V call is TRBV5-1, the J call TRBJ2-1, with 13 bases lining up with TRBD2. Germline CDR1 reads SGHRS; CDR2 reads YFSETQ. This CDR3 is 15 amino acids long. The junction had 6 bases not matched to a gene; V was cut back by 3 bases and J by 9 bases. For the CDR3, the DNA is TGCGCCAGCAGCTGGGGGACTAGCGGGATAGGTGAGCAGTTCTTC. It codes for CASSWGTSGIGEQFF.

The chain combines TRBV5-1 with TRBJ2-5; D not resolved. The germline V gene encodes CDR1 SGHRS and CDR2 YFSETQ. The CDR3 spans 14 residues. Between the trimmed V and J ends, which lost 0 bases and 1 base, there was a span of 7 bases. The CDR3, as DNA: TGCGCCAGCAGCTTGGGACACCCCCAAGAGACCCAGTACTTC. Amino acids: CASSLGHPQETQYF.

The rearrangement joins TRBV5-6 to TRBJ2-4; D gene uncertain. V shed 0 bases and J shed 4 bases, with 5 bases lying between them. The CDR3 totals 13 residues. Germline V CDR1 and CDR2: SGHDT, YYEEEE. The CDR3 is CASSLDLKNIQYF. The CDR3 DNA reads TGTGCCAGCAGCTTGGACCTTAAAAACATTCAGTACTTC.

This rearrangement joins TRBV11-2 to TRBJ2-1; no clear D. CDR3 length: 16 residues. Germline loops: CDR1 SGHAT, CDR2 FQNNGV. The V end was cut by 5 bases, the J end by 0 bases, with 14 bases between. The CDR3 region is CASSPRVGSSYNEQFF. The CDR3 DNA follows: TGTGCCAGCAGCCCGAGAGTAGGTAGCTCCTACAATGAGCAGTTCTTC.

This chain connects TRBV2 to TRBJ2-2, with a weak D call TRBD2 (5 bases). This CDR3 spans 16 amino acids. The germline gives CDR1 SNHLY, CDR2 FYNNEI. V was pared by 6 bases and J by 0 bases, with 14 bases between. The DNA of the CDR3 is TGTGCCAGCAGAGCGAATGTAGCGACGAACACCGGGGAGCTGTTTTTT. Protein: CASRANVATNTGELFF.

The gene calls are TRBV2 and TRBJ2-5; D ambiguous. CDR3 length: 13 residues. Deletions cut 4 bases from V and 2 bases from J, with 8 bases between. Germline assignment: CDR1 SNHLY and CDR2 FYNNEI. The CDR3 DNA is TGTGCCAGCAGTGGTGGTACTCAAGAGACCCAGTACTTC. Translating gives CASSGGTQETQYF.

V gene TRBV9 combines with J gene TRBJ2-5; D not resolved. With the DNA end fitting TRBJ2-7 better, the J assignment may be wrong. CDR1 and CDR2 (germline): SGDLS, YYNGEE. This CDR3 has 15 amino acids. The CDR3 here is CASSGRTQNPYEQYF. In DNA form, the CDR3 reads TGTGCCAGCAGCGGACGGACCCAGAATCCCTACGAGCAGTACTTC.

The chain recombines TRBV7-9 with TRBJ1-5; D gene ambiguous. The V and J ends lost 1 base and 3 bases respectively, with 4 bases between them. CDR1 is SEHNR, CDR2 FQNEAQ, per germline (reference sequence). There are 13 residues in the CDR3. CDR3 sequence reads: CASSLGFNQPQHF. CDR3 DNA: TGTGCCAGCAGCTTAGGATTCAATCAGCCCCAGCATTTT.

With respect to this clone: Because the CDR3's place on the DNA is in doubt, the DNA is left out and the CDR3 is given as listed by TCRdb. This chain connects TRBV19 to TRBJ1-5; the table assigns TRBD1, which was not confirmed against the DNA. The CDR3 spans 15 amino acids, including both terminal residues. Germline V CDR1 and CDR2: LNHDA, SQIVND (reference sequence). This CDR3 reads CASSIQGTAISPSIF.

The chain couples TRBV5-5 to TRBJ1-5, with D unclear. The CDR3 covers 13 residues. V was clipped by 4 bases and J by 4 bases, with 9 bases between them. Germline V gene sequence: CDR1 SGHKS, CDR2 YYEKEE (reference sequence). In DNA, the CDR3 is TGTGCCAGCAGCAGACTCGGAAATCAGCCCCAGCATTTT. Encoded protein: CASSRLGNQPQHF.

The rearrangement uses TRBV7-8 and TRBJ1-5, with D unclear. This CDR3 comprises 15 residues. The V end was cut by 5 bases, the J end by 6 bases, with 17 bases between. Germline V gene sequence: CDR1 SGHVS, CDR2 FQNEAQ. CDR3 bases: TGTGCCAGCAGCCCGCTCCTTCCTACAGTTCAGCCCCAGCATTTT. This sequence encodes CASSPLLPTVQPQHF.

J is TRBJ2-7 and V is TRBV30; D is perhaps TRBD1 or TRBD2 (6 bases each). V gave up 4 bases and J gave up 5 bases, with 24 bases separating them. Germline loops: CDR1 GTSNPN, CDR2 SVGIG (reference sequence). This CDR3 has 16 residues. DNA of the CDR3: TGTGCCTGGAATGGTCGTGGGGGAGTGGGGGGCCACGAGCAGTACTTC. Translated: CAWNGRGGVGGHEQYF. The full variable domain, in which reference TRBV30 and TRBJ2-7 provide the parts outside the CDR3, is SQTIHQWPATLVQPVGSPLSLECTVEGTSNPNLYWYRQAAGRGLQLLFYSVGIGQISSEVPQNLSASRPQDRQFILSSKKLLLSDSGFYLCAWNGRGGVGGHEQYFGPGTRLTVT.

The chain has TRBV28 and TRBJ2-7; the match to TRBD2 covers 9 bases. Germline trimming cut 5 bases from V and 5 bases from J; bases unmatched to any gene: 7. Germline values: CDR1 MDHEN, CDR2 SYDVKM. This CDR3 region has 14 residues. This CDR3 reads CASSASGILDEQYF. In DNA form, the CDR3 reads TGTGCCAGCAGTGCTAGCGGGATTCTCGACGAGCAGTACTTC. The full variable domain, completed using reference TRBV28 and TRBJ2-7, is DVKVTQSSRYLVKRTGEKVFLECVQDMDHENMFWYRQDPGLGLRLIYFSYDVKMKEKGDIPEGYSVSREKKERFSLILESASTNQTSMYLCASSASGILDEQYFGPGTRLTVT.

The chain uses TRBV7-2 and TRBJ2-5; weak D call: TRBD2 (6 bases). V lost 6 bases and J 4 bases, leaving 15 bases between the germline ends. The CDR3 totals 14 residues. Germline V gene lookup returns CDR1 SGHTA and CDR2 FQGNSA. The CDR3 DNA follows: TGTGCCAGCAGACAGGAAGGAGCGGGAGAGACCCAGTACTTC. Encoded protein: CASRQEGAGETQYF.

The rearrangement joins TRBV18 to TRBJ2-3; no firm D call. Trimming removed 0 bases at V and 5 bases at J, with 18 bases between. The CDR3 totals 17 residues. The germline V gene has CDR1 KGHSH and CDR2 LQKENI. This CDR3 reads CASSPPYSPGSIDTQYF. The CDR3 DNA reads TGTGCCAGCTCACCACCGTACTCGCCAGGTTCCATAGATACGCAGTATTTT.

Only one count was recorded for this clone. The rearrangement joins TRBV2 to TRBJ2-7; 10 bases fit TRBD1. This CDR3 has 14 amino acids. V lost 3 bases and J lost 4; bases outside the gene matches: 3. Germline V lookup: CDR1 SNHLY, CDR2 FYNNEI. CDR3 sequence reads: CASSDWDRGYEQYF. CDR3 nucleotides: TGTGCCAGCAGTGATTGGGACAGGGGTTACGAGCAGTACTTC.

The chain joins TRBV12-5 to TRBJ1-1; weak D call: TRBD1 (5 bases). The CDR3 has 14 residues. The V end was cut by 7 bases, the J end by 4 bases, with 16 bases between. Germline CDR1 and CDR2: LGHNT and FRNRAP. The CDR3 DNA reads TGTGCTAGTGCGGACGAGGGGTTTGGCACTGAAGCTTTCTTT. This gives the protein CASADEGFGTEAFF.

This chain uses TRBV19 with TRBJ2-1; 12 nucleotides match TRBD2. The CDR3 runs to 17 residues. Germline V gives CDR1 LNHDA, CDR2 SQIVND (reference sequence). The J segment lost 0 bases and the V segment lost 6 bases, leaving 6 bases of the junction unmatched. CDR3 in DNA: TGTGCCAGTAGCGAGGGGGGACTAGCGGGCTCCTACAATGAGCAGTTCTTC. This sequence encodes CASSEGGLAGSYNEQFF. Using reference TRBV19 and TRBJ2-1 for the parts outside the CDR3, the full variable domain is DGGITQSPKYLFRKEGQNVTLSCEQNLNHDAMYWYRQDPGQGLRLIYYSQIVNDFQKGDIAEGYSVSREKKESFPLTVTSAQKNPTAFYLCASSEGGLAGSYNEQFFGPGTRLTVL.

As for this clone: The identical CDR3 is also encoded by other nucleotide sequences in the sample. CDR3 loop: CASKGHLNTEAFF. CDR3 nucleotide sequence: TGTGCCAGCAAGGGACACCTGAACACTGAAGCTTTCTTT. The J gene is TRBJ1-1, the V gene TRBV2; tentative D call: TRBD1 (6 bases). The CDR3 is 13 residues long. Per the germline V gene, CDR1 is SNHLY and CDR2 is FYNNEI. With 7 bases removed from V and 0 bases from J, the gap between germline ends came to 9 bases.

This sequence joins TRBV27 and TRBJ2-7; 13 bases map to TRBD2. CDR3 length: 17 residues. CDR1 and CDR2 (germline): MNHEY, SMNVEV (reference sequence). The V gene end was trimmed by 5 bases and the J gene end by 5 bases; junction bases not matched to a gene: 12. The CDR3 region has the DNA TGTGCCAGCAGTCCTTGGACTAGCGGGAGTATTTTCCACGAGCAGTACTTC. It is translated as CASSPWTSGSIFHEQYF.

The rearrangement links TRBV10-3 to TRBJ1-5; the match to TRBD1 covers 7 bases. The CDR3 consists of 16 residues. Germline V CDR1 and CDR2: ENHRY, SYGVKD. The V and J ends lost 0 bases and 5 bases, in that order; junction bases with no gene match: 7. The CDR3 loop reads CAISESLGQEHQPQHF. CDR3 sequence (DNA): TGTGCCATCAGTGAGTCCCTAGGACAGGAGCATCAGCCCCAGCATTTT.

CDR3 sequence: CASSLAMGSTEAFF. The CDR3 DNA reads as TGTGCCAGCAGCTTAGCCATGGGAAGCACTGAAGCTTTCTTT. V is TRBV7-2 and J is TRBJ1-1, with D unclear. V was clipped by 0 bases and J by 4 bases, with 9 bases between them. CDR1 SGHTA and CDR2 FQGNSA come from the germline V gene. This CDR3 comprises 14 residues. The full variable domain, rest sourced from reference TRBV7-2 and TRBJ1-1, is GAGVSQSPSNKVTEKGKDVELRCDPISGHTALYWYRQSLGQGLEFLIYFQGNSAPDKSGLPSDRFSAERTGGSVSTLTIQRTQQEDSAVYLCASSLAMGSTEAFFGQGTRLTVV.

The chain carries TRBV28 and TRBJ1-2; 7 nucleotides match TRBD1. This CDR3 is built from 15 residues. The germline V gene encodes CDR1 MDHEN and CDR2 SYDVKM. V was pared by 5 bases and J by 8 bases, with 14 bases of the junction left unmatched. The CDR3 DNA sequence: TGTGCCAGCAGTGGAAAGAAACAGGGGAAATTGGGCTACACCTTC. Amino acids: CASSGKKQGKLGYTF.

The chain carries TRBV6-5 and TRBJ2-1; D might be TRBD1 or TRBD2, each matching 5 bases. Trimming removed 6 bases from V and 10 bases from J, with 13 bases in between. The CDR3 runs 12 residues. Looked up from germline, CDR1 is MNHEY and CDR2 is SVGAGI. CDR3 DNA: TGTGCCAGCAGCCGGGACCGCAGGGAGCAGTTCTTC. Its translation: CASSRDRREQFF.

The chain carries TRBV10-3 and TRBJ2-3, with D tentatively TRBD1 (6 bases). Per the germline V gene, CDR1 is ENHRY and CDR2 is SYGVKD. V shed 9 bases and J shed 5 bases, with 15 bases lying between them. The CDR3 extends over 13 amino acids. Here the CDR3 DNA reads TGTGCCATTGGCCCCGGGACACAAGATACGCAGTATTTT. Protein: CAIGPGTQDTQYF.

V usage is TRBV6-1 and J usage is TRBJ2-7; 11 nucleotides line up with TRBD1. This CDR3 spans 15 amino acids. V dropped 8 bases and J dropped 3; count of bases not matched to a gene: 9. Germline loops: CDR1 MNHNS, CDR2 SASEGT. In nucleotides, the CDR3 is TGTGCCAGCTTCCTCGGACAGGGGGCAAACTACGAGCAGTACTTC. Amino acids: CASFLGQGANYEQYF.